Listed here is a single TCR beta chain. The sample is drawn from a study of blood T cell repertoires in COVID-19. Study as a whole: Italy, Spain and the United States were the sources of the convalescent and acute COVID-19 samples. From T cells, B-cell-depleted T cells, or PBMCs came the material, which was cDNA or gDNA.

V was clipped by 0 bases and J by 7 bases; unmatched bases: 3. Germline CDR1 MNHEY, CDR2 SVGEGT. CDR3 length equals 16 residues. In the authors' methods: Amplification with reference gene primers provided the estimates of nucleated cell counts. Profiling relied on immunoSEQ multiplex PCR, and the TCRdb table lists in-frame clones only, not all of them. V and J calls and clone size come straight from that table; D and trimming were deduced from the DNA. The sample has around 88,000 clones, roughly 90% seen once; the top ten hold 1.5% to 2%. This TCR came from a man between 60 and 70 years old with acute or convalescent COVID-19. The chain combines TRBV6-2 or TRBV6-3 with TRBJ2-1; 13 bases line up with TRBD2. Sequencing used peripheral blood. CDR3 sequence reads: CASSYSETSGRNEQFF. The CDR3 DNA reads TGTGCCAGCAGTTACTCGGAGACTAGCGGGAGGAATGAGCAGTTCTTC.